A single sample is the source of the 9 T cell receptor beta chains below, sequenced in a study of blood T cell repertoires in COVID-19 (dated by TCRdb to the early 2020s). Libraries were made using the immunoSEQ multiplex PCR assay. TCRdb obtained this table from immuneACCESS and retained in-frame rearrangements with V and J assigned. These tables miss some clones; where compared with another copy, unresolved V genes account for less than half of the shortfall, and the remainder is unexplained. A total of about 230,000 clones appear in this sample, 70% to 90% of them only once. Approximately 12% of the sample is in the top ten clones. Sequenced input: peripheral blood. The receptors were gathered from a woman between 18 and 29 years old who had recovered from COVID-19.

V is TRBV7-3 and J is TRBJ2-2, with 11 positions matching TRBD2. V gave up 3 bases and J gave up 7 bases; unmatched junction bases: 4. The CDR3 contains 15 residues. The V gene's germline CDR1 is SGHTA and CDR2 FQGTGA. CDR3 coding DNA: TGTGCCAGCAGCTTCGCGACTAGCGGGGTCGGGGAGCTGTTTTTT. As protein: CASSFATSGVGELFF. Full variable domain (missing parts from reference TRBV7-3 and TRBJ2-2): GAGVSQTPSNKVTEKGKYVELRCDPISGHTALYWYRQSLGQGPEFLIYFQGTGAADDSGLPNDRFFAVRPEGSVSTLKIQRTERGDSAVYLCASSFATSGVGELFFGEGSRLTVL.

V gene TRBV19 combines with J gene TRBJ2-3, with a tentative D call TRBD2 (6 bases). V was trimmed by 4 bases and J by 1 base, leaving 12 bases between them. The CDR3 loop spans 15 amino acids. Per germline, CDR1 LNHDA and CDR2 SQIVND (reference sequence). The DNA of the CDR3 is TGTGCCAGTAGTAAAACTAGCAGTCGCACAGATACGCAGTATTTT. It specifies CASSKTSSRTDTQYF. Using reference TRBV19 and TRBJ2-3 for the parts outside the CDR3, the full variable domain is DGGITQSPKYLFRKEGQNVTLSCEQNLNHDAMYWYRQDPGQGLRLIYYSQIVNDFQKGDIAEGYSVSREKKESFPLTVTSAQKNPTAFYLCASSKTSSRTDTQYFGPGTRLTVL.

This sequence joins TRBV5-5 and TRBJ1-5; 7 bases fit TRBD1. The trim removed 4 bases at V and 0 bases at J, leaving 7 bases unmatched. Per the germline V gene, CDR1 is SGHKS and CDR2 is YYEKEE (reference sequence). There are 16 residues in the CDR3. CDR3 coding DNA: TGTGCCAGCAGCAACGACAGGGTTTATAGCAATCAGCCCCAGCATTTT. It translates to CASSNDRVYSNQPQHF.

The rearrangement uses TRBV6-5 and TRBJ2-3; TRBD2 aligns across 11 bases. V was pared by 6 bases and J by 11 bases, with 4 bases of the junction left unmatched. Germline V CDR1 and CDR2: MNHEY, SVGAGI. The length of the CDR3 is 12 residues. DNA of the CDR3: TGTGCCAGCAGCAAACTAGCGGGAGAGCAGTATTTT. Its protein is CASSKLAGEQYF.

This chain joins TRBV29-1 and TRBJ2-5; D not certain. The CDR3 is made up of 12 amino acids. Trimming took off 4 bases at V and 3 bases at J, with 9 bases between the two ends. Germline assignment: CDR1 SQVTM and CDR2 ANQGSEA. This CDR3 is CSVVFAEETQYF. The CDR3 DNA sequence: TGCAGCGTTGTCTTTGCGGAAGAGACCCAGTACTTC.

V usage is TRBV6-5 and J usage is TRBJ1-4; D call uncertain. The CDR3 covers 13 residues. CDR1 is MNHEY, CDR2 SVGAGI, per germline. The V gene lost 7 bases and the J gene lost 5 bases, with 11 bases spanning the gap. The CDR3 loop is CASTGNLNEKLFF. The CDR3 nucleotides read TGTGCCAGCACCGGGAATTTGAATGAAAAACTGTTTTTT.

V gene TRBV12-3 or TRBV12-4 combines with J gene TRBJ2-7; D call uncertain. V lost 0 bases to trimming and J lost 7 bases, with 4 bases between them. The CDR3 is 11 residues long. The chain's CDR3 is CASSLAREQYF. The CDR3 coding sequence is TGTGCCAGCAGTTTAGCTCGGGAGCAGTACTTC.

This clone was seen a few times. The chain has TRBV5-6 and TRBJ2-5; D not resolved. Germline values: CDR1 SGHDT, CDR2 YYEEEE. Trimming left V 1 base short and J 0 bases short, with 13 bases between. This CDR3 comprises 16 residues. The CDR3 DNA follows: TGTGCCAGCAGCTTGTGGGCACCTAATTACCAAGAGACCCAGTACTTC. Its protein product is CASSLWAPNYQETQYF.

This chain joins TRBV12-5 and TRBJ2-3; 15 bases fit TRBD2. Germline lookup yields CDR1 LGHNT and CDR2 FRNRAP. The trim removed 4 bases at V and 6 bases at J, leaving 8 bases unmatched. The CDR3 extends over 17 amino acids. The CDR3 coding sequence is TGTGCTAGTGGTTCCTCTGGGACTAGCGGGAGGAGGGATACGCAGTATTTT. Amino acid sequence: CASGSSGTSGRRDTQYF.